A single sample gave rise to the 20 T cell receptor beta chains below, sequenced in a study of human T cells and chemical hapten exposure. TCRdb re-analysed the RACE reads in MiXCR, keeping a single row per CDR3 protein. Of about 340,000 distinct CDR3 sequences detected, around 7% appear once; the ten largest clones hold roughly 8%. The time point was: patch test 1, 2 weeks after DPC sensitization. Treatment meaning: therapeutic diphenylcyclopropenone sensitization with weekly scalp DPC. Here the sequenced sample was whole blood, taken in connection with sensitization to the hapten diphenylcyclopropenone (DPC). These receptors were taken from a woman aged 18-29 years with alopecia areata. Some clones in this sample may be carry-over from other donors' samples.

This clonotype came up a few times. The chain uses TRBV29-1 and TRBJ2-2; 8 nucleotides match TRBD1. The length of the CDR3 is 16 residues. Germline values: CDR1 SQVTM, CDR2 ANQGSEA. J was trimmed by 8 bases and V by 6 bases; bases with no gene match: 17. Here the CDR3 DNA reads TGCAGCGTACTCCCAGGGACAGGAGTTGGTATAGGGGAGCTGTTTTTT. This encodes CSVLPGTGVGIGELFF.

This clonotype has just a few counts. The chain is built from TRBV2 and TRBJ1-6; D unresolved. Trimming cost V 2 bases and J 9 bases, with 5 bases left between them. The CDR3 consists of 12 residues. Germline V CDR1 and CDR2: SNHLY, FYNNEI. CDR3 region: CASSERGSPLHF. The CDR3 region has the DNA TGTGCCAGCAGTGAAAGAGGTTCACCCCTCCACTTT.

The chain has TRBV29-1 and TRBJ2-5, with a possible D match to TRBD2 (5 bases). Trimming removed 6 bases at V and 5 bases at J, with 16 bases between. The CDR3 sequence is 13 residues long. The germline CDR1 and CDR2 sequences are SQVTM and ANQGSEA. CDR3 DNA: TGCAGCGTCGGATCGAGGGTCGGCGAGACCCAGTACTTC. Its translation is CSVGSRVGETQYF.

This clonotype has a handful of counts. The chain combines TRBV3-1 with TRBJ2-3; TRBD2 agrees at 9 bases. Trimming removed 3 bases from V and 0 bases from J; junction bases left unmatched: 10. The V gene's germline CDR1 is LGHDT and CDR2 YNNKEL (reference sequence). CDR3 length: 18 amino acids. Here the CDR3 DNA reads TGTGCCAGCAGCCATCTGAAGCGGGGGGCCTTAAGCACAGATACGCAGTATTTT. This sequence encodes CASSHLKRGALSTDTQYF.

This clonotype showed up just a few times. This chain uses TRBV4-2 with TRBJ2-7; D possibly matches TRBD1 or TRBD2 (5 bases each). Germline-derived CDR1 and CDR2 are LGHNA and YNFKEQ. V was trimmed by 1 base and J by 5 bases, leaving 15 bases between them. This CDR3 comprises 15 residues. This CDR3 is CASSQAWFGTHEQYF. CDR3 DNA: TGTGCCAGCAGCCAAGCTTGGTTCGGGACCCACGAGCAGTACTTC.

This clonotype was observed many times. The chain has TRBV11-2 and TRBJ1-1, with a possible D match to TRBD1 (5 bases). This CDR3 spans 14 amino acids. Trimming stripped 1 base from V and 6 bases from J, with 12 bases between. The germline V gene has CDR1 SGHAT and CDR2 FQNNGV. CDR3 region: CASSLVSRAPEAFF. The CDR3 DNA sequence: TGTGCCAGCAGCTTAGTCAGCAGGGCCCCTGAAGCTTTCTTT.

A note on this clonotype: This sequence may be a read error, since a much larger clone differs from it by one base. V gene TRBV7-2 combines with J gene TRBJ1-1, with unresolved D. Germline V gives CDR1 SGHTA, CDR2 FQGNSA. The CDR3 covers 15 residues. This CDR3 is CASSLLHFVNSEAFF. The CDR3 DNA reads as TGTGCCAGCAGCTTATTGCATTTCGTGAACTCTGAAGCTTTCTTT.

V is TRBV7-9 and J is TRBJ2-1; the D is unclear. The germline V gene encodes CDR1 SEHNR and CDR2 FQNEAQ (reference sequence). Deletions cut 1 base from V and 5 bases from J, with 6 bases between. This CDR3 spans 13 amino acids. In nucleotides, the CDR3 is TGTGCCAGCAGCTTAGAGGGCCACAATGAGCAGTTCTTC. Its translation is CASSLEGHNEQFF.

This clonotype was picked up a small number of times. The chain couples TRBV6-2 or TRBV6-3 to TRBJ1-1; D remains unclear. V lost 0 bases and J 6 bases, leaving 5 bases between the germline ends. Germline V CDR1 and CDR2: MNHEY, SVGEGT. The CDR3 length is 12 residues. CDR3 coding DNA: TGTGCCAGCAGTTACTCAGGATCTGAAGCTTTCTTT. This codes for CASSYSGSEAFF.

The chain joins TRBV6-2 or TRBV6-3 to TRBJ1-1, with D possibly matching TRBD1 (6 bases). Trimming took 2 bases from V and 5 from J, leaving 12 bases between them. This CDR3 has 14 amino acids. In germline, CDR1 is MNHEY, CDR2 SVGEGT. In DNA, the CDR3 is TGTGCCAGCAGTTACGGGGGGGCGAGGACTGAAGCTTTCTTT. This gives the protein CASSYGGARTEAFF.

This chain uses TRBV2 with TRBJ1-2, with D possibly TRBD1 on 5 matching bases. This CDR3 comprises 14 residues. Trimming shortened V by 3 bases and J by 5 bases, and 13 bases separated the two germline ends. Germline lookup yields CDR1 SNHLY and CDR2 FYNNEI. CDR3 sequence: CASSEGEFMYGYTF. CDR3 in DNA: TGTGCCAGCAGTGAGGGGGAGTTCATGTATGGCTACACCTTC.

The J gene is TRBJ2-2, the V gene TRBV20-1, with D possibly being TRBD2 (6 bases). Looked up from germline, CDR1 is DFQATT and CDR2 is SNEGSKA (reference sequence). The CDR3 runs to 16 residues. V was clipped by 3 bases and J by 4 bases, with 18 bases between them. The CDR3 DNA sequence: TGCAGTGCTAGTCCCCGGGTCGGGGGAAGCACCGGGGAGCTGTTTTTT. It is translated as CSASPRVGGSTGELFF.

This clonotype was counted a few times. CDR3 sequence reads: CSATREGETQYF. CDR3 bases: TGCAGTGCAACCCGGGAGGGGGAGACCCAGTACTTC. V and J are TRBV20-1 and TRBJ2-5, with 8 bases lining up with TRBD2. V gave up 6 bases and J gave up 5 bases; unmatched junction bases: 5. The CDR3 covers 12 residues. CDR1 is DFQATT and CDR2 is SNEGSKA in the germline V gene (reference sequence).

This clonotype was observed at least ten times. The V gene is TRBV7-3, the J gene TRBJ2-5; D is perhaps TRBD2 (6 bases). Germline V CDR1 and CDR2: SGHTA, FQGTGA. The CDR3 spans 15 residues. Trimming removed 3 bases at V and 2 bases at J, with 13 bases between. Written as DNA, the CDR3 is TGTGCCAGCAGCTTCAGCGGGCAACCGCAAGAGACCCAGTACTTC. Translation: CASSFSGQPQETQYF.

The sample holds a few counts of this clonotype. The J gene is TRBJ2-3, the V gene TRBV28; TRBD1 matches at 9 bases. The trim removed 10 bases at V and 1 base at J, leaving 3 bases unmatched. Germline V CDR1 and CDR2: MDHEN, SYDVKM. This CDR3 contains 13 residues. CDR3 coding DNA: TGTGCCACGACAGGGGGGGGCACAGATACGCAGTATTTT. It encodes CATTGGGTDTQYF.

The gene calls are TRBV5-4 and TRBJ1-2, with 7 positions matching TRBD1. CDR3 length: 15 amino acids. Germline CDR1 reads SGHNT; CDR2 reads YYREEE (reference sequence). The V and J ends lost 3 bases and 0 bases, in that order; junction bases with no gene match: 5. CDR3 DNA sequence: TGTGCCAGCAGCTCAGACAGGGAAACTAACTATGGCTACACCTTC. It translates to CASSSDRETNYGYTF. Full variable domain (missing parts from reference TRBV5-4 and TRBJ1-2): ETGVTQSPTHLIKTRGQQVTLRCSSQSGHNTVSWYQQALGQGPQFIFQYYREEENGRGNFPPRFSGLQFPNYSSELNVNALELDDSALYLCASSSDRETNYGYTFGSGTRLTVV.

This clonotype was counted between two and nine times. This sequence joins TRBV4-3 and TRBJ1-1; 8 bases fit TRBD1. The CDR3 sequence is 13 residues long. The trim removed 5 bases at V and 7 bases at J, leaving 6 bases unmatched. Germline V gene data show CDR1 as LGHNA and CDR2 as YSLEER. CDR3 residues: CASSGRGLGEAFF. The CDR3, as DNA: TGCGCCAGCAGCGGCAGGGGGCTTGGTGAAGCTTTCTTT.

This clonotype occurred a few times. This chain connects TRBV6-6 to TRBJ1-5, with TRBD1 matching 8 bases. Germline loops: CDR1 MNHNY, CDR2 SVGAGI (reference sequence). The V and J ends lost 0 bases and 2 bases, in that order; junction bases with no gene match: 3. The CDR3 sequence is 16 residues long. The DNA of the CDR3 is TGTGCCAGCAGTTACTCCGCGGGACAGGGCAATCAGCCCCAGCATTTT. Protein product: CASSYSAGQGNQPQHF.

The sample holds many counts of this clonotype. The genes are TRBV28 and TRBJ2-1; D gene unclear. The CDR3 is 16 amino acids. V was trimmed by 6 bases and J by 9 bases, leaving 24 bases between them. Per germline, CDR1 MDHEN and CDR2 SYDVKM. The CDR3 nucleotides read TGTGCCAGCAGCCTAATTGACGCAAGTCCTTTCGGTGAGCAGTTCTTC. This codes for CASSLIDASPFGEQFF.

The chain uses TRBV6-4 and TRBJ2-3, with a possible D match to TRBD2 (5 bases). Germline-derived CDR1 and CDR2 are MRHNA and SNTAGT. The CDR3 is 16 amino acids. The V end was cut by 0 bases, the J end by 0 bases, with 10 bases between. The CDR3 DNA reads TGTGCCAGCAGTGACTCGAGGGTCTCTAGCACAGATACGCAGTATTTT. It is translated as CASSDSRVSSTDTQYF.